A single sample gave rise to the 26 T cell receptor beta chains below, sequenced in a study of T cells in Graves' hyperthyroidism and ophthalmopathy. Amplified regions were TCR beta CDR3 sequences from RNA transcripts. During a first-round RT-PCR of the TCR CDR3, the HTBI primer set was used. TCRdb called the multiplex PCR reads again in MiXCR, with one record for every CDR3 protein. Of about 690,000 distinct CDR3 sequences in the sample, 15% to 20% were seen once. Sequenced: blood. These receptors all come from a man aged 50-60 years with Graves' hyperthyroidism.

This clonotype has at least ten counts. Written as DNA, the CDR3 is TGTGCCAGCAGTGAGCCGGGCAGTGCGGCTAGCACAGATACGCAGTATTTT. As protein: CASSEPGSAASTDTQYF. V gene TRBV6-1 combines with J gene TRBJ2-3, with unresolved D. Germline-derived CDR1 and CDR2 are MNHNS and SASEGT. Trimming stripped 3 bases from V and 0 bases from J, with 16 bases between. The CDR3 is 17 residues long.

Note on this clonotype: It may be a read error: a sequence one base away is much more abundant. This chain links TRBV19 with TRBJ2-5; unclear D gene. Trimming took 1 base from V and 6 from J, leaving 12 bases between them. The CDR3 extends over 14 amino acids. Looked up from germline, CDR1 is LNHDA and CDR2 is SQIVND (reference sequence). This CDR3 is CASSIGLAQKTQYF. The CDR3 DNA sequence: TGTGCCAGTAGTATAGGGTTGGCTCAAAAGACCCAGTACTTC.

This clonotype was found many times. The V gene is TRBV9, the J gene TRBJ2-3, with TRBD1 matching 11 bases. The CDR3 covers 16 residues. J lost 6 bases, V lost 4 bases, and 10 bases had no gene match. Germline CDR1 SGDLS, CDR2 YYNGEE. The CDR3 reads CASSPGQGVNQDTQYF. CDR3 in DNA: TGTGCCAGCAGCCCGGGACAGGGGGTTAATCAGGATACGCAGTATTTT.

The genes are TRBV20-1 and TRBJ1-2, with TRBD1 matching 7 bases. After removal of 4 bases from V and 9 bases from J, the junction contained 14 bases not matched to a gene. Looked up from germline, CDR1 is DFQATT and CDR2 is SNEGSKA (reference sequence). The CDR3 totals 14 residues. CDR3 loop: CSATITGDGMRYTF. In nucleotides, the CDR3 is TGCAGTGCTACCATAACAGGGGACGGTATGCGCTACACCTTC.

In its sample, this clonotype was seen a few times. This chain connects TRBV6-5 to TRBJ2-1; TRBD2 matches 9 bases. CDR1 MNHEY and CDR2 SVGAGI come from the germline V gene. The CDR3 extends over 16 amino acids. The trim removed 4 bases at V and 0 bases at J, leaving 4 bases unmatched. The CDR3 sequence: CASSSLAGRSYNEQFF. CDR3 in DNA: TGTGCCAGCAGTTCCCTAGCGGGACGCTCCTACAATGAGCAGTTCTTC.

This sequence joins TRBV15 and TRBJ1-4; unclear D gene. Trimming removed 3 bases at V and 0 bases at J, with 8 bases between. The CDR3 loop spans 15 amino acids. Germline V CDR1 and CDR2: LNHNV, YYDKDF (reference sequence). Written as DNA, the CDR3 is TGTGCCACCAGCAGCGGCAGCTCAACTAATGAAAAACTGTTTTTT. Encoded protein: CATSSGSSTNEKLFF.

This clonotype was counted a few times. CDR3 in amino acids: CASSGDGGGNYEQYF. The DNA of the CDR3 is TGTGCCAGCAGTGGAGATGGGGGGGGGAACTACGAGCAGTACTTC. The chain combines TRBV2 with TRBJ2-7; 7 positions agree with TRBD2. The germline gives CDR1 SNHLY, CDR2 FYNNEI. This CDR3 is built from 15 residues. The V segment lost 4 bases and the J segment 3 bases; nucleotides outside the gene matches: 9. The full variable domain, rest sourced from reference TRBV2 and TRBJ2-7, is EPEVTQTPSHQVTQMGQEVILRCVPISNHLYFYWYRQILGQKVEFLVSFYNNEISEKSEIFDDQFSVERPDGSNFTLKIRSTKLEDSAMYFCASSGDGGGNYEQYFGPGTRLTVT.

As concerns this clonotype: This could be a read error, since a much larger clone is one nucleotide away. The V and J genes are TRBV11-1 and TRBJ2-7, with 8 bases fitting TRBD1. V trimming: 6 bases; J trimming: 0 bases; junction bases outside the gene matches: 10. CDR1 and CDR2 from the germline V gene are SGHAT and FQDESV (reference sequence). This CDR3 is 16 amino acids long. The CDR3 nucleotides are TGTGCCAGCAGTTTGATCGTCACAGGGGGCTCCTACGAGCAGTACTTC. Translated: CASSLIVTGGSYEQYF. The complete variable domain, with remaining parts taken from reference TRBV11-1 and TRBJ2-7, reads EAEVAQSPRYKITEKSQAVAFWCDPISGHATLYWYRQILGQGPELLVQFQDESVVDDSQLPKDRFSAERLKGVDSTLKIQPAELGDSAMYLCASSLIVTGGSYEQYFGPGTRLTVT.

The chain links TRBV7-9 to TRBJ2-7; tentative D call: TRBD2 (5 bases). The CDR3 covers 15 residues. The germline V and J ends were trimmed by 5 bases and 5 bases, with 19 bases remaining between them. Germline-derived CDR1 and CDR2 are SEHNR and FQNEAQ (reference sequence). As DNA, the CDR3 is TGTGCCAGCAGCCCTGTGTACCGGGGTGAAAACGAGCAGTACTTC. Translating it yields CASSPVYRGENEQYF.

The sample holds a few counts of this clonotype. The CDR3 region is CASSPSLGAGYTF. As DNA, the CDR3 is TGTGCCAGCAGCCCTTCCCTCGGGGCCGGCTACACCTTC. The J gene is TRBJ1-2, the V gene TRBV12-3 or TRBV12-4; TRBD1 is a possible D gene (5 bases). Between the trimmed V and J ends, which lost 6 bases and 8 bases, there was a span of 16 bases. This CDR3 spans 13 amino acids.

The chain is built from TRBV10-3 and TRBJ2-3, with D possibly being TRBD2 (6 bases). Germline CDR1 ENHRY, CDR2 SYGVKD. V gave up 0 bases and J gave up 5 bases, with 12 bases separating them. CDR3 length: 15 amino acids. The CDR3 here is CAISESSGVLDTQYF. The DNA for the CDR3 is TGTGCCATCAGTGAGTCATCGGGAGTGTTAGATACGCAGTATTTT.

The V gene is TRBV27, the J gene TRBJ1-2, with 7 bases fitting TRBD1. The CDR3 runs 12 residues. V shed 3 bases, J shed 7 bases, and the junction held 2 bases outside the gene matches. Germline-derived CDR1 and CDR2 are MNHEY and SMNVEV (reference sequence). The CDR3 reads CASSLTGIGYTF. In DNA, the CDR3 is TGTGCCAGCAGTTTGACAGGGATTGGCTACACCTTC.

This clonotype was observed at least ten times. This chain uses TRBV5-1 with TRBJ1-1; 10 nucleotides agree with TRBD1. The CDR3 extends over 15 amino acids. Trimming took 5 bases from V and 1 from J; bases not matched to a gene: 5. Germline V gives CDR1 SGHRS, CDR2 YFSETQ. As DNA, the CDR3 is TGCGCCAGCAGGACAGGGGGCCGGGGGAACACTGAAGCTTTCTTT. This translates into CASRTGGRGNTEAFF.

This clonotype was seen more than once but under ten times. The rearrangement uses TRBV28 and TRBJ2-1; D gene ambiguous. The length of the CDR3 is 16 residues. The V gene's germline CDR1 is MDHEN and CDR2 SYDVKM. Trimming took off 7 bases at V and 0 bases at J, with 16 bases between the two ends. The CDR3 DNA sequence: TGTGCCAGCACCCTTCGAATGTCCAGCTCCTACAATGAGCAGTTCTTC. This translates into CASTLRMSSSYNEQFF.

This clonotype was seen many times. The V gene is TRBV7-3, the J gene TRBJ2-7, with TRBD2 matching over 12 bases. Germline-derived CDR1 and CDR2 are SGHTA and FQGTGA. The CDR3 is 15 residues long. Germline trimming cut 5 bases from V and 3 bases from J; bases unmatched to any gene: 5. CDR3 residues: CASSRTSGGFYEQYF. The CDR3 DNA follows: TGTGCCAGCAGCCGAACTAGCGGGGGGTTCTACGAGCAGTACTTC. Variable domain in full (rest from reference TRBV7-3 and TRBJ2-7): GAGVSQTPSNKVTEKGKYVELRCDPISGHTALYWYRQSLGQGPEFLIYFQGTGAADDSGLPNDRFFAVRPEGSVSTLKIQRTERGDSAVYLCASSRTSGGFYEQYFGPGTRLTVT.

This clonotype was observed many times. The chain is built from TRBV27 and TRBJ2-1, with no clear D. Trimming took off 0 bases at V and 2 bases at J, with 11 bases between the two ends. Germline values: CDR1 MNHEY, CDR2 SMNVEV (reference sequence). The CDR3 is made up of 16 amino acids. The CDR3 coding sequence is TGTGCCAGCAGTTTATCCTCGGATCTTCCCTACAATGAGCAGTTCTTC. Its translation: CASSLSSDLPYNEQFF.

Ten or more counts support this clonotype. The chain recombines TRBV10-3 with TRBJ2-5; unclear D gene. Per the germline V gene, CDR1 is ENHRY and CDR2 is SYGVKD. The CDR3 has 16 amino acids. V lost 5 bases and J lost 2, with 18 bases in between. Here the CDR3 reads CAISQAHRRSQETQYF. Written as DNA, the CDR3 is TGTGCCATCAGTCAAGCGCACAGAAGAAGTCAAGAGACCCAGTACTTC.

The table lists this clonotype with many counts. The CDR3, as DNA: TGTGCCAGCAATCCCTCCTTCGGGCTAGCGGGGCAAGAGACCCAGTACTTC. The encoded protein is CASNPSFGLAGQETQYF. The chain carries TRBV7-2 and TRBJ2-5; 9 bases fit TRBD2. Losses at the gene ends were 7 bases for V and 2 bases for J; bases not matched to a gene: 14. The CDR3 spans 17 residues. In germline, CDR1 is SGHTA, CDR2 FQGNSA.

The V and J genes are TRBV4-3 and TRBJ1-6; TRBD1 might be the D (5 bases). With 0 bases removed from V and 5 bases from J, the gap between germline ends came to 14 bases. Germline values: CDR1 LGHNA, CDR2 YSLEER. The CDR3 spans 17 residues. CDR3 amino acids: CASSQDPPGRNNSPLHF. CDR3 sequence (DNA): TGCGCCAGCAGCCAAGATCCTCCGGGACGGAATAATTCACCCCTCCACTTT.

This clonotype was counted only a few times. The gene calls are TRBV5-1 and TRBJ1-6; TRBD1 aligns across 10 bases. Germline assignment: CDR1 SGHRS and CDR2 YFSETQ. The CDR3 has 17 residues. The junction had 10 bases not matched to a gene; V was cut back by 3 bases and J by 7 bases. The CDR3 sequence is CASSWTGTGDANSPLHF. For the CDR3, the DNA is TGCGCCAGCAGCTGGACCGGGACAGGGGATGCGAATTCACCCCTCCACTTT.

V is TRBV19 and J is TRBJ1-1; D is unclear. The germline V and J ends were trimmed by 7 bases and 1 base, with 13 bases remaining between them. Germline CDR1 is LNHDA and CDR2 is SQIVND (reference sequence). The CDR3 covers 14 residues. The CDR3 coding sequence is TGTGCCAGTACCCTCCGGGGTGGGAACACTGAAGCTTTCTTT. This codes for CASTLRGGNTEAFF.

Note on this clonotype: This may be a read error, as it is one base from a much larger clone. The gene calls are TRBV30 and TRBJ2-5, with 7 bases identical to TRBD1. The CDR3 contains 16 residues. CDR1 is GTSNPN, CDR2 SVGIG, per germline (reference sequence). CDR3 sequence (DNA): TGTTCCTGGAGTGTACGGTACAGGGGAATCTTGAAGACCCAGTACTTC. Amino acids: CSWSVRYRGILKTQYF.

This clonotype was observed at least ten times. This chain uses TRBV6-1 with TRBJ1-1, with D unclear. The CDR3 is 12 residues long. The germline V and J ends were trimmed by 2 bases and 8 bases, with 9 bases remaining between them. Germline V gene sequence: CDR1 MNHNS, CDR2 SASEGT. CDR3 bases: TGTGCCAGCAGTGAACTAGTCAGAGAAGCTTTCTTT. Its translation is CASSELVREAFF.

The rearrangement links TRBV5-1 to TRBJ2-1, with 9 bases identical to TRBD2. V lost 1 base and J lost 6; bases outside the gene matches: 8. This CDR3 contains 16 residues. Germline V gene data show CDR1 as SGHRS and CDR2 as YFSETQ. The CDR3 spells CASSLFGLAGSNEQFF. Here the CDR3 DNA reads TGCGCCAGCAGCTTGTTTGGGCTAGCGGGATCCAATGAGCAGTTCTTC.

V gene TRBV7-2 combines with J gene TRBJ2-7, with D hard to call. Per the germline V gene, CDR1 is SGHTA and CDR2 is FQGNSA. V lost 5 bases and J 0 bases, leaving 17 bases between the germline ends. The CDR3 is made up of 16 amino acids. In nucleotides, the CDR3 is TGTGCCAGCAGCCCCTCTTATAGAAAGAGCTCCTACGAGCAGTACTTC. Translation gives CASSPSYRKSSYEQYF.

This clonotype was seen many times. V usage is TRBV6-1 and J usage is TRBJ2-1, with 9 bases that match TRBD2. The length of the CDR3 is 16 residues. Germline V gene lookup returns CDR1 MNHNS and CDR2 SASEGT. V was clipped by 1 base and J by 10 bases; unmatched bases: 11. The CDR3, as DNA: TGTGCCAGCAGTGAAGAGGGGGTAGCGGGAGCCAAGGAGCAGTTCTTC. Translated, it gives CASSEEGVAGAKEQFF.